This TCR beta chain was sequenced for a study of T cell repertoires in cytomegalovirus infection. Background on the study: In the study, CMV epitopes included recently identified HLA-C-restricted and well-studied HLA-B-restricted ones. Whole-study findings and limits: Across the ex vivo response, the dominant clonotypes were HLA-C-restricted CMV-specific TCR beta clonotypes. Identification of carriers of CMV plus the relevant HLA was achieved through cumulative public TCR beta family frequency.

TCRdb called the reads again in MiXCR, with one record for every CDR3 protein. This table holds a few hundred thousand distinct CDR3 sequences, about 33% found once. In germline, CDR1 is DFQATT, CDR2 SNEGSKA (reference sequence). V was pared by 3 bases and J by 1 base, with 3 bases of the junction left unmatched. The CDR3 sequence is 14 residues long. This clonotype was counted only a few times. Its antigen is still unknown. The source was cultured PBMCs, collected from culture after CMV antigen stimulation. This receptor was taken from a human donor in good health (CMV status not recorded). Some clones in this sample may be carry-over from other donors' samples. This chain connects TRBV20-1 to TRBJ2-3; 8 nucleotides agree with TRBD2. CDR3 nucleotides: TGCAGTGCTAGGGATAGCGGGGGCACAGATACGCAGTATTTT. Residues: CSARDSGGTDTQYF.